These T cell receptor beta chains were read from a single sample in a study of shared clonotypes between healthy human individuals. TCRdb's table, derived via immunoSEQ multiplex PCR, lists solely in-frame clones and lacks some. The sample has around 2.1 million clones, 85% to 95% seen once. Sample: naive CD8+ T cells from PBMCs. The receptor source for this set is a young man in good health. Some clones in this sample may be carry-over from other donors' samples. Each CDR3 is given with its conserved first and last residue. The D gene is left open where the match is weak. Only some rows state a clone size, as once, few, many or a class for expanded clones.

TRBJ2-7	17	NA	TRBV15	NA	TGTGCCACCAGCAGTCCTATCACAGGGCCCCTCTCCTACGAGCAGTACTTC	CATSSPITGPLSYEQYF
TRBJ2-1	14	TRBD2	TRBV27	NA	TGTGCCAGCTCTAGCGGGACAGTCTACAATGAGCAGTTCTTC	CASSSGTVYNEQFF
TRBJ1-1	16	NA	TRBV10-3	NA	TGTGCCATCAGGATGGAGGGTGTATCCATGAACACTGAAGCTTTCTTT	CAIRMEGVSMNTEAFF
TRBJ2-4	15	NA	TRBV15	NA	TGTGCCACCAGCAGAGATCGGGGGCTCTTGGACATTCAGTACTTC	CATSRDRGLLDIQYF
TRBJ2-3	15	NA	TRBV7-3	NA	TGTGCCAGCAGCTTAGGACGGTCAGCAACAGATACGCAGTATTTT	CASSLGRSATDTQYF
TRBJ2-7	16	TRBD1	TRBV27	NA	TGTGCCAGCAGTGGCTTCTCCGACAGGGGAACCTACGAGCAGTACTTC	CASSGFSDRGTYEQYF
TRBJ2-1	12	NA	TRBV12-5	NA	TGTGCTAGTGGTTCACTAGTGGGTGAGCAGTTCTTC	CASGSLVGEQFF
TRBJ2-7	13	NA	TRBV19	NA	TGTGCCAGTAGTTCTGGACCTACCTACGAGCAGTACTTC	CASSSGPTYEQYF
TRBJ2-2	14	NA	TRBV7-3	NA	TGTGCCAGCAGCTTACTAACTTATTCCGGGGAGCTGTTTTTT	CASSLLTYSGELFF
TRBJ2-7	15	TRBD1	TRBV27	NA	TGTGCCAGCAGTCGACAGGGGATTGTTCCCTACGAGCAGTACTTC	CASSRQGIVPYEQYF
TRBJ2-2	13	TRBD1	TRBV30	once	TGTGCCTGGGGGACAGGGGGTCGCGGGGAGCTGTTTTTT	CAWGTGGRGELFF
TRBJ2-1	14	TRBD2	TRBV30	few	TGTGCCTGGAGTGGAGGTAGCGGGATTAATGAGCAGTTCTTC	CAWSGGSGINEQFF